This T cell receptor (beta chain) was observed in a study of cytomegalovirus exposure and HLA in healthy donors (dated 2017 in TCRdb). In terms of the full investigation: In an earlier analysis of 587 of the donors, 250 to 350 Gb of sequence data and approximately 120 million unique TCR beta sequences from about 179 million T cells were reported. Roughly 300 gigabases of sequencing data and tens of millions of unique TCR sequences were included in an early release covering 550 to 800 HLA-typed donors. Among about 370 genotyped donors of the cohort, an average of around 240,000 unique TCR beta nucleotide sequences was sequenced per donor, of which about 19% were non-productive. Besides the first cohort of around 670 subjects, a separate validation cohort made up of roughly 120 different subjects was used. The study was designed to test whether signatures of past pathogen exposure could be identified by cataloging public T cell receptors. Because of strong linkage in the cohort, four or five DR-DQ haplotypes were treated as single units for association and clustering. The study combined high-throughput TCR immunosequencing, statistical association of individual TCRs with disease status, and machine learning to predict cytomegalovirus infection status. The number of donors typed differed by locus, with roughly 629-640 for A, B, C, DRB1 and DQB1, 522 for DQA1, over 600 for DPA1, and some 440 for DPB1. A later genetic analysis took genome-wide SNP genotypes for about 55% of the roughly 700 donors and used that subset as a discovery cohort. Every repertoire in the discovery cohort had been generated on one and the same sequencing platform. The genetic ancestry cluster associated with self-reported Caucasian donors included roughly four fifths of the roughly 400 genotyped donors. The T cell repertoires of under 750 subjects were profiled by immunosequencing and related to cytomegalovirus serostatus. An earlier analysis of 450 to 750 of the donors used high-throughput TCR beta sequencing to judge whether each TCR beta V gene segment behaved as functional or pseudogenic. Alongside the repertoire data, information on donor age, sex, ethnicity and CMV serostatus was compiled. The later analysis used no new phenotypic data to find candidate immune exposures, relying instead on TCR beta sequences and their occurrence across donors. HLA typing included class I and class II loci at four-digit resolution. A later analysis re-examined previously published TCR beta repertoires from hundreds of donors and added high-resolution HLA genotyping to investigate patterns of TCR occurrence. Results and caveats for the whole study, not just this receptor: Roughly 17 rarely observed V segments, including chromosome 9 orphons, were excluded from the earlier analysis of some 590 of the donors because counts were too low. Presence/absence analyses assumed roughly uniform sequencing depth across donors, an assumption that may not hold. A few of the identified cytomegalovirus-associated TCR beta chains were confirmed in vitro to be specific for cytomegalovirus antigens. The classifier was reported to diagnose cytomegalovirus status with high specificity and sensitivity in both the original and validation cohorts. Most TCR sequences were observed very rarely across donors, whereas some public TCRs were present in many individuals. Because some donors lacked HLA typing at each locus, the association tests relied only on the typed subset. In a later analysis, most CMV-associated TCR beta chains were found to appear HLA-restricted, with HLA associations seemingly driven largely by CMV exposure. The sequencing pipeline was judged likely to have produced a cluster of highly shared sequence variants as a technical artifact. In a later analysis, several top co-occurrence clusters were reported to appear linked to parvovirus B19, influenza, CMV and Epstein-Barr virus. Correlated functional status among segregating V segments might reflect linkage disequilibrium, but an unknown experimental factor could not be ruled out. In a later analysis, TCR association rates were found to vary across HLA loci, with the most associated TCRs seen for DRB1 alleles and the fewest for HLA-C alleles. A total of 164 TCR beta chains were listed by the study as associated with cytomegalovirus. In a later analysis, 16,951 TCR beta sequences were associated with specific HLA alleles at a false discovery rate of 0.05. A further reported finding was that TCR beta sequences accurately predicted the HLA-A and HLA-B alleles for most subjects in the first cohort. Some IMGT-functional V segments, including TRBV6-2 and TRBV6-3, could not be distinguished by the 87-base-pair reads and were therefore excluded. It was suggested by the authors that the approach could potentially be generalized to other disease states and immunological phenotypes. The cohort was sequenced for TCR beta chains only, and without alpha or paired-chain data the features that could be detected were limited. Immune exposure information for the cohort was limited to CMV serostatus. According to a later genetic analysis, donors in an Asian-associated ancestry cluster had fewer N-insertions in productive TCRs than the roughly 660-donor mean. Compared with equally common non-associated chains, HLA-associated TCR beta chains in a later analysis were more clonally expanded and had lower generation probabilities. When HLA alleles, especially DR and DQ, strongly co-occurred, TCR associations were difficult to assign to individual alleles. Broadly in line with IMGT annotations, most TCR beta V segments showed up in productive rearrangements about 87% or about 30% of the time in an earlier analysis of 450 to 750 of the donors. V-gene and J-gene trimming of TCR beta chains was associated with a missense DCLRE1C variant in a later genetic analysis, and the association was replicated in an independent cohort.

CDR1 and CDR2, looked up from the germline V gene (reference sequence), are LNHNV and YYDKDF. V was cut back by 7 bases and J by 5 bases, leaving a gap of 11 bases between them. The CDR3 measures 12 amino acids from cysteine to phenylalanine. The read is trimmed to its CDR3 DNA, 36 bases read in frame from base 1. Note on this clone: The antigen it binds to is not known. One base away there is no much larger clone; base qualities are not given.

The library was built by means of the immunoSEQ multiplex PCR assay. For the multiplex PCR, a mixture combining 60 forward primers for TCR Vbeta segments and 13 reverse primers for TCR Jbeta segments was used. A multiplex PCR assay on genomic DNA amplified the CDR3 region of rearranged TCR beta genes. On the Illumina HiSeq System, the amplified TCR beta libraries were sequenced as 87-base-pair reads. In the source study's methods: A later analysis tallied around 87 million unique TCR beta chains across the 550 to 850 repertoires, and some 10 million of those chains were shared by two or more donors. Raw reads were error-corrected and collapsed into unique sequences by a nearest-neighbor algorithm in which closely related sequences were merged to remove PCR and sequencing errors. V, D and J gene segments were assigned by aligning CDR3 sequences to IMGT reference sequences. For a sequence to be retained, a match of at least six nucleotides to both a V gene segment and a J gene segment was required. Rearrangements were called productive when the CDR3 lacked stop codons and stayed in frame with V and J; all others were non-productive. CDR3 was defined according to IMGT convention as the region running from the second conserved V-encoded cysteine to the conserved J-encoded phenylalanine. The earlier analysis of fewer than 700 of the donors excluded sequences that lacked an unambiguous match to a single V gene segment. In an earlier analysis of more than 500 of the donors, a V segment was called functional when productive rearrangements were above 56.7%, and segregating when the standard deviation between donors exceeded 5%. To diagnose cytomegalovirus status from the catalog of TCR beta chain sequences, a statistical classification framework was built. In a later analysis, TCR nucleotide sequences were compared against IMGT/GENE-DB human TR gene sequences so that V and J genes could be assigned. Using the TCRdist pipeline, a later analysis assigned CDR3 sequences along with most-parsimonious VDJ recombination scenarios. A later analysis defined each TCR beta chain by its CDR3 amino acid sequence plus V-gene family, and excluded reads lacking a unique V-gene family. To address suspected cross-contamination and a sequencing artifact, a later analysis removed 592 highly shared, low-generation-probability nucleotide sequences. A later analysis calculated a clonal expansion index for each public chain from normalized within-repertoire ranks of inferred template counts. Generation probabilities in a later analysis came from a VDJ recombination model fitted to out-of-frame rearrangements, and those results were checked against IGoR. In a later analysis, hypergeometric tests were used to score TCR-TCR, TCR-HLA and TCR-CMV co-occurrence, with a repertoire-size bias correction applied to TCR pairs. In a later analysis, false discovery rates were estimated by permuting HLA or CMV assignments 20 times. A later analysis grouped co-occurring TCRs with DBSCAN, adding TCRdist sequence similarity when clustering within HLA-allele-positive subsets. Co-occurrence clustering excluded repertoires with fewer than 30,000 or more than 120,000 public chains, plus five with anomalous nucleotide sharing. The source is immuneACCESS, and TCRdb retained only in-frame sequences with V and J called. Part of the clones is not carried over; for the studies checked, unresolved V genes explain less than half of this, and the remainder is unexplained. The D gene and trimming were derived from the DNA, and the V and J assignments and clone size from that table. Across this sample there are 90,000 to 150,000 clones, with roughly 60% seen only once. The ten largest clonotypes hold over 8% of the sample.

The cohort was made up of around 720 healthy bone marrow donors. At the time of sampling, all cohort members were nominally healthy, though unrecorded immune exposures were likely present. The donor was CMV seropositive and was included in the group of almost 300 seropositive cohort members. Each donor provided a peripheral blood sample, and peripheral blood mononuclear cells were used for TCR beta sequencing. Genomic DNA extraction from the blood cell samples was performed with the Qiagen DNeasy Blood Extraction Kit. The source material was PBMCs. The chain joins TRBV15 to TRBJ2-5; TRBD2 is a weak D gene call, 5 bases matching. The sequence was collected from a man aged 35-49 years in good health and CMV-seropositive. The nucleotide sequence reads as follows: TGTGCCACCACCAATAGCGAGGAGACCCAGTACTTC. This encodes CATTNSEETQYF.